The 10 T cell receptor beta chains listed next were all sequenced from one sample in a study of shared clonotypes between healthy human individuals. The method was immunoSEQ multiplex PCR; TCRdb's version includes in-frame clones alone and lacks a portion of them. The table includes 2 million to 2.5 million clones, 95% detected once. Sequences were obtained from naive CD4+ T cells sorted from blood. The sample's subset: CD45RA+ positively selected. These receptors were collected from a man between 18 and 35 years old in good health.

The V call is TRBV14, the J call TRBJ2-7, with a possible D match to TRBD1 (7 bases). The CDR3 sequence is 13 residues long. CDR1 and CDR2 (germline): SGHDN, FVKESK. V dropped 7 bases and J dropped 4 bases, with 14 bases sitting between them. The CDR3 sequence: CASKETGTYEQYF. For the CDR3, the DNA is TGTGCCAGCAAGGAGACAGGGACTTACGAGCAGTACTTC.

J is TRBJ1-4 and V is TRBV10-2; D is uncertain. Germline lookup yields CDR1 WSHSY and CDR2 SAAADI. The CDR3 contains 14 residues. Deletions cut 10 bases from V and 7 bases from J, with 19 bases between. CDR3 DNA sequence: TGCGCCACCCGGCGGGGATCCATCTCTGAAAAACTGTTTTTT. Protein product: CATRRGSISEKLFF.

In this sample, this clone turned up once. The chain is built from TRBV20-1 and TRBJ2-5; no definite D call. The CDR3 is 10 amino acids. Trimming shortened V by 4 bases and J by 9 bases, and 9 bases separated the two germline ends. The germline CDR1 and CDR2 sequences are DFQATT and SNEGSKA (reference sequence). This CDR3 is CSATRFAQYF. CDR3 nucleotides: TGCAGTGCTACCCGGTTCGCCCAGTACTTC.

The chain employs TRBV13 and TRBJ1-2, with D unclear. This CDR3 has 15 amino acids. V was trimmed by 3 bases and J by 0 bases, leaving 11 bases between them. Germline assignment: CDR1 PRHDT and CDR2 FYEKMQ (reference sequence). CDR3 protein: CASSLGALTNYGYTF. CDR3 bases: TGTGCCAGCAGCTTGGGAGCGCTAACTAACTATGGCTACACCTTC.

This clone occurred once. The rearrangement joins TRBV6-5 to TRBJ2-2, with TRBD2 matching over 7 bases. Germline CDR1 MNHEY, CDR2 SVGAGI. The CDR3 is 15 amino acids. With V trimmed by 10 bases and J by 3 bases, 11 bases remained unmatched. The CDR3, as DNA: TGTGCCACCCTAAGGGCAGGGAGGGACACCGGGGAGCTGTTTTTT. It yields the protein CATLRAGRDTGELFF.

The rearrangement joins TRBV6-5 to TRBJ2-7; TRBD1 matches at 8 bases. Germline V gives CDR1 MNHEY, CDR2 SVGAGI. Losses at the gene ends were 6 bases for V and 5 bases for J; bases not matched to a gene: 6. This CDR3 comprises 13 residues. CDR3 sequence: CASSRQGSHEQYF. In nucleotides, the CDR3 is TGTGCCAGCAGCCGACAGGGGTCCCACGAGCAGTACTTC.

The V call is TRBV18, the J call TRBJ1-4; 7 bases fit TRBD1. This CDR3 region has 14 residues. Germline loops: CDR1 KGHSH, CDR2 LQKENI. J gave up 8 bases and V 3 bases, and 6 bases lay outside the gene matches. The CDR3: CASSPRQGEEKLFF. The CDR3 DNA reads as TGTGCCAGCTCACCCCGACAGGGCGAGGAAAAACTGTTTTTT.

The CDR3: CASSSGPYNEQFF. The CDR3 nucleotides are TGTGCCAGCAGTTCTGGTCCCTACAATGAGCAGTTCTTC. The V gene is TRBV6-4, the J gene TRBJ2-1; D gene uncertain. The CDR3 covers 13 residues. V gave up 5 bases and J gave up 2 bases, with 7 bases separating them. Germline V gene sequence: CDR1 MRHNA, CDR2 SNTAGT.

This clone was seen only once. V and J are TRBV18 and TRBJ1-3; no clear D gene. This CDR3 is 16 amino acids long. Germline V gene lookup returns CDR1 KGHSH and CDR2 LQKENI. Between the trimmed V and J ends, which lost 3 bases and 0 bases, there was a span of 12 bases. Here the CDR3 reads CASSPGGLSSGNTIYF. The CDR3 DNA is TGTGCCAGCTCACCGGGTGGGTTGAGCTCTGGAAACACCATATATTTT.

This clone was detected only once. V gene TRBV5-4 combines with J gene TRBJ2-5; D is perhaps TRBD1 (6 bases). The V gene lost 4 bases and the J gene lost 2 bases, with 21 bases spanning the gap. The germline V gene encodes CDR1 SGHNT and CDR2 YYREEE (reference sequence). The CDR3 sequence is 17 residues long. The CDR3 region is CASSPPPRPGEQETQYF. CDR3 nucleotides: TGTGCCAGCAGCCCCCCCCCGCGGCCAGGGGAACAAGAGACCCAGTACTTC.